A selection of T cell receptor beta chains follows, all from one sample in a study of siplizumab effects on memory and regulatory T cells. Measured with immunoSEQ multiplex PCR; TCRdb has only the in-frame clones, and not every one. The data contain roughly 92,000 clones, around 94% of them singletons. Sequencing was done on a sample of non-Treg CD4+ T cells sorted from blood. The origin of the receptors is a human donor in good health. Each CDR3 is given with its conserved first and last residue. A D gene is named only where the DNA matches it firmly. Expanded clones get a size class; other rows say once, few or many, or leave the size out.

TRBD2	TRBV11-2	once	TRBJ2-7	CASSLVFWREVWHEQYF	TGTGCCAGCAGCTTAGTCTTTTGGCGGGAGGTCTGGCACGAGCAGTACTTC
NA	TRBV6-1	NA	TRBJ1-1	CATSVDRAGKGEAFF	TGTGCCACCAGCGTCGATCGGGCAGGAAAAGGTGAAGCTTTCTTT
NA	TRBV5-1	NA	TRBJ2-3	CASRASTATDTQYF	TGCGCCAGCAGGGCCTCGACAGCCACAGATACGCAGTATTTT
TRBD1	TRBV2	NA	TRBJ1-3	CASRDRGNSGNTIYF	TGTGCCAGCAGGGACAGGGGGAACTCTGGAAACACCATATATTTT
NA	TRBV7-9	NA	TRBJ1-2	CAGYRQSYGYTF	TGTGCCGGGTATCGACAGAGCTATGGCTACACCTTC
NA	TRBV19	NA	TRBJ2-1	CASTEGRLNNEQFF	TGTGCCAGTACCGAGGGCAGGTTGAACAATGAGCAGTTCTTC
TRBD1	TRBV9	NA	TRBJ2-7	CASSVRTGGGEQYF	TGTGCCAGCAGCGTTCGGACAGGGGGCGGAGAGCAGTACTTC
NA	TRBV7-9	NA	TRBJ2-1	CASSSGNTGLGEQFF	TGTGCCAGCAGTTCAGGCAATACCGGTCTTGGTGAGCAGTTCTTC
TRBD1	TRBV29-1	NA	TRBJ1-2	CSVDPTDRGDYGYTF	TGCAGCGTTGATCCGACTGACAGGGGGGACTATGGCTACACCTTC
NA	TRBV10-3	once	TRBJ1-3	CAIRIDSRSGNTIYF	TGTGCCATCAGAATCGACAGCCGCTCTGGAAACACCATATATTTT
NA	TRBV11-3	NA	TRBJ2-2	CASSPTTVNTGELFF	TGTGCCAGCAGCCCAACGACAGTGAACACCGGGGAGCTGTTTTTT
NA	TRBV28	NA	TRBJ2-7	CASTKGGGPYEQYF	TGTGCCAGCACCAAGGGCGGAGGGCCCTACGAGCAGTACTTC
NA	TRBV28	NA	TRBJ2-5	CASSSQPETQYF	TGTGCCAGCAGCTCCCAACCAGAGACCCAGTACTTC
TRBD1	TRBV30	NA	TRBJ2-3	CAWSSGATGGTQYF	TGTGCCTGGAGTTCGGGAGCGACAGGGGGGACGCAGTATTTT
NA	TRBV6-4	NA	TRBJ2-1	CASSVWGHTYNEQFF	TGTGCCAGCAGTGTATGGGGACATACTTACAATGAGCAGTTCTTC
TRBD1	TRBV15	NA	TRBJ2-7	CATSRVLETGYYEQYF	TGTGCCACCAGCAGAGTACTCGAGACAGGGTACTACGAGCAGTACTTC
NA	TRBV11-2	NA	TRBJ1-2	CASRPLGRIYGYTF	TGTGCCAGCAGACCCCTGGGCAGAATCTATGGCTACACCTTC
TRBD1	TRBV28	NA	TRBJ1-5	CASRRQGAYQPQHF	TGTGCCAGCAGGAGACAGGGGGCCTATCAGCCCCAGCATTTT
NA	TRBV28	NA	TRBJ2-1	CASSFAHSEQFF	TGTGCCAGCAGTTTCGCACATAGTGAGCAGTTCTTC
NA	TRBV5-8	NA	TRBJ2-1	CASSGRINEQFF	TGTGCCAGCAGCGGACGGATAAATGAGCAGTTCTTC
NA	TRBV6-6	NA	TRBJ2-1	CASSGSREQFF	TGTGCCAGCAGTGGCAGCCGGGAGCAGTTCTTC
NA	TRBV10-3	few	TRBJ2-5	CAASGAWETQYF	TGTGCCGCAAGTGGGGCTTGGGAGACCCAGTACTTC
TRBD1	TRBV29-1	NA	TRBJ2-7	CSGGQAYEQYF	TGCAGCGGGGGACAGGCCTACGAGCAGTACTTC
NA	TRBV2	once	TRBJ1-3	CALTPRSGNTIYF	TGTGCCCTCACCCCAAGGTCTGGAAACACCATATATTTT
TRBD1	TRBV30	few	TRBJ1-1	CAWSRGPHEAFF	TGTGCCTGGAGTAGGGGGCCTCATGAAGCTTTCTTT
NA	TRBV11-2	NA	TRBJ2-6	CASSSRRYDWTSGANVLTF	TGTGCCAGCAGCTCACGACGGTATGATTGGACCTCTGGGGCCAACGTCCTGACTTTC
NA	TRBV11-2	NA	TRBJ2-7	CASSLEGEQYF	TGTGCCAGCAGCTTAGAGGGCGAGCAGTACTTC
NA	TRBV9	NA	TRBJ1-2	CASSQTGGRNYGYTF	TGTGCCAGCAGCCAAACTGGGGGAAGGAACTATGGCTACACCTTC
TRBD2	TRBV5-4	NA	TRBJ2-7	CASSSGTSLYEQYF	TGTGCCAGCAGTTCCGGGACTAGCCTCTACGAGCAGTACTTC
NA	TRBV6-5	NA	TRBJ1-2	CASGADYGYTF	TGTGCCAGCGGAGCGGACTATGGCTACACCTTC
TRBD1	TRBV5-5	NA	TRBJ1-1	CASSWDRANTEAFF	TGTGCCAGCAGCTGGGACAGGGCCAACACTGAAGCTTTCTTT
TRBD1	TRBV11-2	NA	TRBJ1-5	CASSWGQGNQPQHF	TGTGCCAGCAGCTGGGGACAGGGGAATCAGCCCCAGCATTTT
NA	TRBV7-2	NA	TRBJ1-1	CASSLRGLNTEAFF	TGTGCCAGCAGCTTACGAGGCCTGAACACTGAAGCTTTCTTT
NA	TRBV28	NA	TRBJ1-1	CASGTAQSTEAFF	TGTGCCAGCGGGACCGCCCAGAGCACTGAAGCTTTCTTT
TRBD1	TRBV6-6	NA	TRBJ2-2	CASSLTGTGSTGELFF	TGTGCCAGCAGTTTAACCGGGACAGGTTCAACCGGGGAGCTGTTTTTT
TRBD1	TRBV19	NA	TRBJ2-2	CASSSTTGTGSTGELFF	TGTGCCAGTAGTTCGACCACCGGGACAGGAAGTACCGGGGAGCTGTTTTTT
NA	TRBV11-2	NA	TRBJ1-1	CASSSIKKADTEAFF	TGTGCCAGCAGCTCTATCAAGAAGGCAGACACTGAAGCTTTCTTT
TRBD2	TRBV18	NA	TRBJ2-2	CASSPIEGGPTGELFF	TGTGCCAGCTCACCAATTGAGGGAGGGCCCACCGGGGAGCTGTTTTTT
NA	TRBV28	NA	TRBJ2-1	CASSSPWGRTNEQFF	TGTGCCAGCAGTTCCCCGTGGGGCCGGACCAATGAGCAGTTCTTC
TRBD1	TRBV5-1	NA	TRBJ1-4	CASSLAGTGGAGNEKLFF	TGCGCCAGCAGCTTGGCCGGGACAGGGGGCGCGGGTAATGAAAAACTGTTTTTT
NA	TRBV30	once	TRBJ1-6	CAWSVLSSPLHF	TGTGCCTGGAGTGTACTGTCTTCACCCCTCCACTTT
NA	TRBV14	NA	TRBJ2-2	CASSPQGTGELFF	TGTGCCAGCAGCCCGCAGGGCACCGGGGAGCTGTTTTTT
NA	TRBV7-2	NA	TRBJ2-2	CASSRRTIGELFF	TGTGCCAGCAGCCGAAGGACAATCGGGGAGCTGTTTTTT
NA	TRBV2	once	TRBJ2-1	CASSRGGLEQFF	TGTGCCAGCAGCCGGGGCGGGTTAGAGCAGTTCTTC
TRBD2	TRBV10-1	NA	TRBJ2-7	CASSSLRAGGYYEQYF	TGCGCCAGCAGCTCGTTACGGGCGGGAGGATATTACGAGCAGTACTTC
TRBD2	TRBV4-1	NA	TRBJ2-4	CASRPIGLAGSSAKNIQYF	TGCGCCAGCAGGCCTATTGGACTAGCGGGATCGTCGGCCAAAAACATTCAGTACTTC
TRBD1	TRBV18	NA	TRBJ1-4	CASSPQGAEKLFF	TGTGCCAGCTCACCCCAGGGGGCTGAAAAACTGTTTTTT
TRBD1	TRBV5-1	NA	TRBJ2-2	CASSPGTGDTGELFF	TGCGCCAGCAGCCCCGGGACAGGGGACACCGGGGAGCTGTTTTTT
NA	TRBV4-2	once	TRBJ2-3	CASSPGATDTQYF	TGTGCCAGCAGCCCAGGGGCGACAGATACGCAGTATTTT
NA	TRBV6-5	NA	TRBJ1-2	CASSPSGGNYGYTF	TGTGCCAGCAGTCCTTCGGGGGGTAACTATGGCTACACCTTC
NA	TRBV6-5	NA	TRBJ2-7	CASSYSRLTTYEQYF	TGTGCCAGCAGTTACAGCAGACTGACAACCTACGAGCAGTACTTC
TRBD1	TRBV7-6	NA	TRBJ2-5	CASSLGQGRQETQYF	TGTGCCAGCAGCTTAGGACAGGGTAGGCAAGAGACCCAGTACTTC
NA	TRBV4-1	NA	TRBJ2-2	CASSRRLLAEAGNTGELFF	TGCGCCAGCAGCCGCCGACTGCTAGCAGAAGCGGGGAACACCGGGGAGCTGTTTTTT
NA	TRBV5-1	NA	TRBJ2-2	CASSEDRTRNTGELFF	TGCGCCAGCAGCGAGGACCGGACGCGGAACACCGGGGAGCTGTTTTTT
TRBD2	TRBV11-2	NA	TRBJ2-5	CASSPRLAVQETQYF	TGTGCCAGCAGCCCGAGACTAGCGGTACAAGAGACCCAGTACTTC
NA	TRBV6-1	NA	TRBJ1-1	CASRGGRRNTEAFF	TGTGCCAGCCGGGGGGGACGGAGGAACACTGAAGCTTTCTTT
TRBD1	TRBV7-8	NA	TRBJ1-5	CASSQQGAEQPQHF	TGTGCCAGCAGCCAGCAGGGGGCTGAACAGCCCCAGCATTTT
NA	TRBV2	NA	TRBJ2-7	CASRLPEAYEQYF	TGTGCCAGCAGGTTGCCAGAAGCCTACGAGCAGTACTTC